The clone carrying this T cell receptor beta chain showed up just once. Original processing methods: Amplifying reference gene primers gave estimates of nucleated cell counts. Sequencing was performed with immunoSEQ multiplex PCR; in TCRdb, only in-frame clones are kept and a portion is missing. V and J calls and clone size are as listed in that table; D and trimming were resolved from the DNA. The sample records 150,000 to 200,000 clones, more than 75% being singletons. This sample was included in a study of blood T cell repertoires in COVID-19. In the study overall: The origin of the acute and convalescent COVID-19 samples was the United States, Italy and Spain. The analysed material was cDNA or gDNA that came from T cells, B-cell-depleted T cells, or PBMCs.

J gave up 1 base and V 1 base, and 4 bases lay outside the gene matches. This CDR3 spans 16 amino acids. The germline V gene encodes CDR1 MDHEN and CDR2 SYDVKM. The chain recombines TRBV28 with TRBJ1-5, with TRBD1 identical over 7 bases. The sample comprised peripheral blood. The receptor comes from a man in his 70s with acute or convalescent COVID-19. Written as DNA, the CDR3 is TGTGCCAGCAGTTTATTAGGGGGCCGGAGCAATCAGCCCCAGCATTTT. Translating it yields CASSLLGGRSNQPQHF.